Described below is a single TCR beta chain sequence and its context. Primed by a sample-barcoded 5' primer and a J-beta primer mix, a second PCR proceeded for about 6 to 11 cycles. One entry per CDR3 protein, called by TCRdb with MiXCR from the 5' RACE reads. The sample shows 1.5 million to 2 million distinct CDR3 sequences, around 50% of them seen only once. The CDR3 totals 16 residues. Trimming cost V 4 bases and J 3 bases, with 16 bases left between them. CDR1 and CDR2 (germline): PRHDT, FYEKMQ (reference sequence). These data belong to a study of blood T cells in healthy people across ages. The chain couples TRBV13 to TRBJ2-1; no clear D gene. The source of this sequence is a woman aged 40 to 50 in good health. The sample taken for sequencing was blood. CDR3 residues: CASSSRLTEVYNEQFF. For the CDR3, the DNA is TGTGCCAGCAGCTCCCGCCTTACCGAGGTCTACAATGAGCAGTTCTTC.